Described below is a single T cell receptor (beta chain) sequence and its context. The sample originates from a study of CD8 T cells in Susac syndrome. Reverse transcription of roughly 0.5 to 1 ug RNA was carried out with random hexamers. TCRdb ran MiXCR on the immunoSEQ multiplex PCR reads and lists one entry per CDR3 protein. The profile shows under 200,000 distinct CDR3 sequences, about 92% of them singletons. There are 14 residues in the CDR3. With 0 bases removed from V and 1 base from J, the gap between germline ends came to 6 bases. Germline values: CDR1 ENHRY, CDR2 SYGVKD. Sequencing of TCR beta drew on CD8+ and CD4+ T cells from blood.

Sequenced: CD4+ T cells from PBMCs. This sequence was found in a human donor in good health. V usage is TRBV10-3 and J usage is TRBJ2-5; unclear D gene. CDR3 residues: CAISESGSQETQYF. In DNA form, the CDR3 reads TGTGCCATCAGTGAGTCCGGCAGCCAAGAGACCCAGTACTTC.